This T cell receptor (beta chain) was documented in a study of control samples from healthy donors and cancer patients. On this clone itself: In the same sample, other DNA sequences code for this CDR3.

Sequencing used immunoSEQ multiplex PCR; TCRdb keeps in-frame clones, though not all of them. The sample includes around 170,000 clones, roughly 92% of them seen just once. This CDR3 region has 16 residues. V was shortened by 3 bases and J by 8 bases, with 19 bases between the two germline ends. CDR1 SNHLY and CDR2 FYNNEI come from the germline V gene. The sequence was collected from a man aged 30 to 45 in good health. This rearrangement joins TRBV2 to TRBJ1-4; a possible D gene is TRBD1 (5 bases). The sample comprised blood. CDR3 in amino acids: CASSELPDRGSEKLFF. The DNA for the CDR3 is TGTGCCAGCAGTGAGTTGCCCGACAGAGGATCCGAAAAACTGTTTTTT. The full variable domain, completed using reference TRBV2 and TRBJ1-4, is EPEVTQTPSHQVTQMGQEVILRCVPISNHLYFYWYRQILGQKVEFLVSFYNNEISEKSEIFDDQFSVERPDGSNFTLKIRSTKLEDSAMYFCASSELPDRGSEKLFFGSGTQLSVL.